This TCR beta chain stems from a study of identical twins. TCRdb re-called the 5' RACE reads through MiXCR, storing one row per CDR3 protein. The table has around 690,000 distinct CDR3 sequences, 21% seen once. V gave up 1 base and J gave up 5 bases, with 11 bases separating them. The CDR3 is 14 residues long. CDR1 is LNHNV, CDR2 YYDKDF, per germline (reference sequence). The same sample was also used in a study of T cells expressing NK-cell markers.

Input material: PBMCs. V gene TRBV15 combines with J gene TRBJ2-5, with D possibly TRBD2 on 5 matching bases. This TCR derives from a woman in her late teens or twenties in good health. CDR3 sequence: CATSRVGSRETQYF. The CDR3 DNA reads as TGTGCCACCAGCAGAGTTGGGAGCAGGGAGACCCAGTACTTC.